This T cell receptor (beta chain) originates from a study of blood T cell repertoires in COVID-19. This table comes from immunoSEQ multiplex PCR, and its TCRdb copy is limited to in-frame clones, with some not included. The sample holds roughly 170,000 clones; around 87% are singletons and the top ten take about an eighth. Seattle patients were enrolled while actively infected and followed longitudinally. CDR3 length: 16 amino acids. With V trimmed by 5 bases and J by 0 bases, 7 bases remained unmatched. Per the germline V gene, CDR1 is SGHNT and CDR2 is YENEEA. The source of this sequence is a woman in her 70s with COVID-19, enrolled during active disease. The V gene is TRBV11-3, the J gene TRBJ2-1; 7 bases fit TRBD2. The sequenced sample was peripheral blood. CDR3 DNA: TGTGCCAGCAGCCCCCGAGCGGGGCCCTCCTACAATGAGCAGTTCTTC. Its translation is CASSPRAGPSYNEQFF.